This T cell receptor beta chain derives from a study of T cell changes during pregnancy in multiple sclerosis. Clones were sequenced by immunoSEQ multiplex PCR, and TCRdb holds only the in-frame ones, with some missing. The repertoire has 100,000 to 110,000 clones, about 90% of them found once; the top ten carry 1.5% to 2.5%. Germline loops: CDR1 MNHNS, CDR2 SASEGT. The CDR3 runs to 14 residues. V shed 6 bases, J shed 4 bases, and the junction held 4 bases outside the gene matches. The sequences come from peripheral blood, collected after pregnancy. The genes are TRBV6-1 and TRBJ2-2; 8 bases line up with TRBD1. The TCR originated in a female donor with multiple sclerosis, enrolled in a pregnancy study. The CDR3 DNA is TGTGCCAGCAGGATGACAGGGGTCACCGGGGAGCTGTTTTTT. Amino acids: CASRMTGVTGELFF.